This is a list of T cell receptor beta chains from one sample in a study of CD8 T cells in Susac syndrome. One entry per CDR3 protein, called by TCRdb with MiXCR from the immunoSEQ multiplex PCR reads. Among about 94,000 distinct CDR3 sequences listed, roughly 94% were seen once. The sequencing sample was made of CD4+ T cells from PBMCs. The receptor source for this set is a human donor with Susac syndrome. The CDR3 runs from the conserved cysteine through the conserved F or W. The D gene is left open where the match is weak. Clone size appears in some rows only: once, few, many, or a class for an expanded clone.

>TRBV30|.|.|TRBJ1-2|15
TGTGCCTGGAAGTCAGGGGCGGGTGAAACCTATGGCTACACCTTC
CAWKSGAGETYGYTF
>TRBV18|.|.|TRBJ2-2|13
TGTGCCAGCTCACCTGTTTCCACCGGGGAGCTGTTTTTT
CASSPVSTGELFF
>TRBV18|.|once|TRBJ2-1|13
TGTGCCAGCTCACCAGCAGGGCCTTATGAGCAGTTCTTC
CASSPAGPYEQFF
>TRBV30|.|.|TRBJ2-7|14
TGTGCCTGGAGTGAGAGGACCTTCCTCCCCAAGCAGTACTTC
CAWSERTFLPKQYF
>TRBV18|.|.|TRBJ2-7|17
TGTGCCAGCTCACCAGAGGGTTCTACGGGGGCCCCCGGTGTGCAGTACTTC
CASSPEGSTGAPGVQYF
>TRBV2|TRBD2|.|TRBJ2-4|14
TGTGCCAGCAGTGGCCCCACTAGCGGGGGTATTCAGTACTTC
CASSGPTSGGIQYF
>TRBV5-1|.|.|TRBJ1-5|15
TGCGCCAGCAGCTTGGATCCGGGGGACAATCAGCCCCAGCATTTT
CASSLDPGDNQPQHF
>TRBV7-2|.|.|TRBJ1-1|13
TGTGCCAGCAGCTTATTTTTCAACACTGAAGCTTTCTTT
CASSLFFNTEAFF
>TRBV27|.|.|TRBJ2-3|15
TGTGCCAGCAGTGGCCGCACAGGGCCCACAGATACGCAGTATTTT
CASSGRTGPTDTQYF
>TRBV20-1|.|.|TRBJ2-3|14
TGCAGTGCTAGAGCCCCGCAAATGAGGGATACGCAGTATTTT
CSARAPQMRDTQYF
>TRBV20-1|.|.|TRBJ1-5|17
TGCAGTGCTAGCTCGGTGTCCAGTCGTTATAGCAATCAGCCCCAGCATTTT
CSASSVSSRYSNQPQHF
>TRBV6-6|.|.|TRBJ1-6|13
TGTGCCAGCACTTCCCCGGGAGGATCACCCCTCCACTTT
CASTSPGGSPLHF
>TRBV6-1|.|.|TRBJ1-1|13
TGTGCCAGCAGTGGGACTGAGAACACTGAAGCTTTCTTT
CASSGTENTEAFF
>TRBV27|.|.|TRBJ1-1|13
TGTGCCAGCAGTAAGATGTGGGACACTGAAGCTTTCTTT
CASSKMWDTEAFF
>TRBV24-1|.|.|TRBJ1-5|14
TGTGCCACCAGTGGGACTCATAGCAATCAGCCCCAGCATTTT
CATSGTHSNQPQHF
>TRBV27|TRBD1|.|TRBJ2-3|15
TGTGCCAGCAGCTTTCGGACAGGGGGCACAGATACGCAGTATTTT
CASSFRTGGTDTQYF
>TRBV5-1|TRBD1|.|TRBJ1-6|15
TGCGCCAGCAGCTTGGGAGACAGGGTTAATTCACCCCTCCACTTT
CASSLGDRVNSPLHF
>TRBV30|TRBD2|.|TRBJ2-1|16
TGTGCCTGGAGTGTGCCTGGCGGGGGGGCGGGCAATGAGCAGTTCTTC
CAWSVPGGGAGNEQFF
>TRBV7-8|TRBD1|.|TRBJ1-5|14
TGTGCCAGCAGGGACGGGACAGGGAATCAGCCCCAGCATTTT
CASRDGTGNQPQHF
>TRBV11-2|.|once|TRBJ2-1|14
TGTGCCAGCAGCTTGGGGGTCTCCTACAATGAGCAGTTCTTC
CASSLGVSYNEQFF
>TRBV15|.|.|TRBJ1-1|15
TGTGCCACCAGCAGAGATACCGGGGCTGGCACTGAAGCTTTCTTT
CATSRDTGAGTEAFF
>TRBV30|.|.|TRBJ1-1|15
TGTGCCTGGAGTGTACGAGGACAGATGAACACTGAAGCTTTCTTT
CAWSVRGQMNTEAFF
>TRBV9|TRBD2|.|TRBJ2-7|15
TGTGCCAGCAGCGTCACTAGCGGGGGCTCCTACGAGCAGTACTTC
CASSVTSGGSYEQYF
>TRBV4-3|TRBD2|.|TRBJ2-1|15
TGCGCCAGCAGCCAAGTGGGGGGGGTTTACAATGAGCAGTTCTTC
CASSQVGGVYNEQFF
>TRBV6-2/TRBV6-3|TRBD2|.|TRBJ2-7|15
TGTGCCAGCAGACCCGGACTAGCGGGGAGCTACGAGCAGTACTTC
CASRPGLAGSYEQYF
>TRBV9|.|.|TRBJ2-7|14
TGTGCCAGCAGCCCCCGGGACGCTTCCTACGAGCAGTACTTC
CASSPRDASYEQYF
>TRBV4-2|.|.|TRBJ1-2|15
TGTGCCAGCAGCCAAGAGCTACTCACGGAATATGGCTACACCTTC
CASSQELLTEYGYTF
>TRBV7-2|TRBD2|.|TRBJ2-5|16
TGTGCCAGCAGCTTAGCCGGGACTAGCGGGGGGGGGACCCAGTACTTC
CASSLAGTSGGGTQYF
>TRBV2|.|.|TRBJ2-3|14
TGTGCCAGCGGCAGGGGGGTGGAAACAGATACGCAGTATTTT
CASGRGVETDTQYF
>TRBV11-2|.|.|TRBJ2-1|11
TGTGCCAGCAGCTCCCCCAATGAGCAGTTCTTC
CASSSPNEQFF
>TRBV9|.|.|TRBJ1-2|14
TGTGCCAGCAGCGTAGATTTGACCGGGAATGGCTACACCTTC
CASSVDLTGNGYTF
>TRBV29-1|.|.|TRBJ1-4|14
TGCAGCCCACCTGGTTCAGGGGTACCCCTGGGAAGGATTTTT
CSPPGSGVPLGRIF
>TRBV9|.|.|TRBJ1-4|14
TGTGCCAGCAGCTTAGGGGTCACTAATGAAAAACTGTTTTTT
CASSLGVTNEKLFF
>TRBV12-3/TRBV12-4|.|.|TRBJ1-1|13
TGTGCCAGCAGTGATCAACAGAACACTGAAGCTTTCTTT
CASSDQQNTEAFF
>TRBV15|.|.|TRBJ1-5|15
TGTGCCACCAGCAGGCAGCAGGGGCGCAATCAGCCCCAGCATTTT
CATSRQQGRNQPQHF
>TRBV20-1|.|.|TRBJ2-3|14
TGCAGTGCTCCTTGGGGGGACCTCACAGATACGCAGTATTTT
CSAPWGDLTDTQYF
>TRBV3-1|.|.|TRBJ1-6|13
TGTGCCAGCAGCCAAGATAGAGATTCACCCCTCCACTTT
CASSQDRDSPLHF
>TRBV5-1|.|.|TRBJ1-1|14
TGCGCCAGCACCCCCACACCGGGCTCTTTGGAAGCTTTCTTT
CASTPTPGSLEAFF
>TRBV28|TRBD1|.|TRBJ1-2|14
TGTGCCAGCAGTCGTGACCGGACAGGGAATGGCTACACCTTC
CASSRDRTGNGYTF
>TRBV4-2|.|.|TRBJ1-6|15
TGTGCCAGCAGCCAAGAAGAAGACAGGCTCAGAGCCCTCCACTTT
CASSQEEDRLRALHF
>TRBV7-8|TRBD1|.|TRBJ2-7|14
TGTGCCAGCAGCCCCGGGACAGCCCTTAGCGAGCAGTACTTC
CASSPGTALSEQYF